Presented here are 11 T cell receptor beta chains from one specimen sequenced in a study of T and B cells in COVID-19 patients. BIOMED2 TRB-A/B primer pools were used in multiplex TRB PCR. TCRdb recomputed calls from the multiplex PCR reads with MiXCR, one row per CDR3 protein. The sample lists thousands of distinct CDR3 sequences, roughly 20% occurring once. From blood, 250-500 ng of genomic DNA served as TRB template. Specimen: blood. The source is a human donor who had recovered from COVID-19.

This clonotype rates as medium-sized. The chain combines TRBV19 with TRBJ1-2, with 8 bases fitting TRBD1. V lost 8 bases, J lost 2 bases, and 7 bases stayed unmatched. CDR3 length: 14 amino acids. Germline lookup yields CDR1 LNHDA and CDR2 SQIVND (reference sequence). Written as DNA, the CDR3 is TGTGCCAGTGGAGGACAGGGTGGGAACTATGGCTACACCTTC. This codes for CASGGQGGNYGYTF.

Details on this clonotype: This could be a read error, since a much larger clone is one nucleotide away. The rearrangement links TRBV18 to TRBJ1-1; tentatively, D is TRBD1 (5 bases). The germline V gene encodes CDR1 KGHSH and CDR2 LQKENI. This CDR3 contains 13 residues. CDR3 DNA: TGTGCCAGCTCACGACAGCCGAACACTGTAGCTTTCTTT. Amino acids: CASSRQPNTVAFF.

By sample share, this clonotype is medium-sized. The V call is TRBV19, the J call TRBJ2-3; 8 positions agree with TRBD2. In germline, CDR1 is LNHDA, CDR2 SQIVND (reference sequence). The CDR3 spans 16 residues. With 0 bases clipped from V and 6 bases from J, the junction kept 8 bases outside the gene matches. CDR3 protein: CASSIDLAGPSDTQYF. As DNA, the CDR3 is TGTGCCAGTAGTATAGACTTAGCGGGGCCGTCGGATACGCAGTATTTT.

Judged by abundance, this clonotype is medium-sized. The CDR3 region has the DNA TGTGCCTGGAGGTACTTAGATACGCAGTATTTT. It translates to CAWRYLDTQYF. V gene TRBV30 combines with J gene TRBJ2-3, with no clear D. CDR3 size: 11 residues. Germline V gene lookup returns CDR1 GTSNPN and CDR2 SVGIG (reference sequence). Deletions cut 3 bases from V and 5 bases from J, with 6 bases between. The whole variable domain, filled in from reference TRBV30 and TRBJ2-3, reads SQTIHQWPATLVQPVGSPLSLECTVEGTSNPNLYWYRQAAGRGLQLLFYSVGIGQISSEVPQNLSASRPQDRQFILSSKKLLLSDSGFYLCAWRYLDTQYFGPGTRLTVL.

Relative to its sample, this clonotype is medium-sized. CDR3: CASSLGGAQGGEQYF. CDR3 coding DNA: TGTGCCAGCAGCTTGGGGGGGGCCCAAGGAGGCGAGCAGTACTTC. This chain joins TRBV5-5 and TRBJ2-7; TRBD1 or TRBD2 may be the D gene (6 bases each). The CDR3 covers 15 residues. V lost 0 bases, J lost 6 bases, and 16 bases lay in between. In germline, CDR1 is SGHKS, CDR2 YYEKEE (reference sequence).

This clonotype turned up a few times. V and J are TRBV6-6 and TRBJ1-6, with 9 nucleotides matching TRBD1. Germline CDR1 and CDR2: MNHNY and SVGAGI (reference sequence). This CDR3 region has 15 residues. The V gene end was trimmed by 5 bases and the J gene end by 4 bases; junction bases not matched to a gene: 3. Here the CDR3 DNA reads TGTGCCAGCAGTCAGGGACAGGGATATAATTCACCCCTCCACTTT. Translated: CASSQGQGYNSPLHF.

Relative to its sample, this clonotype is medium-sized. This chain uses TRBV27 with TRBJ2-2, with D possibly being TRBD2 (6 bases). This CDR3 comprises 18 residues. Germline loops: CDR1 MNHEY, CDR2 SMNVEV (reference sequence). The germline V and J ends were trimmed by 8 bases and 0 bases, with 22 bases remaining between them. CDR3 sequence: CASGHIGWRDPNTGELFF. The CDR3 DNA reads as TGTGCCAGCGGCCATATCGGGTGGAGGGACCCGAACACCGGGGAGCTGTTTTTT.

In its sample, this clonotype is medium-sized (0.01 to 0.1%). This chain connects TRBV29-1 to TRBJ1-5, with D possibly matching TRBD1 (5 bases). The CDR3 runs 13 residues. The V end lost 5 bases, the J end lost 6 bases, and 14 bases lay between the germline ends. Germline values: CDR1 SQVTM, CDR2 ANQGSEA. CDR3: CSVNGGMGQPQHF. CDR3 coding DNA: TGCAGCGTTAACGGGGGAATGGGTCAGCCCCAGCATTTT. Combining the CDR3 with reference TRBV29-1 and TRBJ1-5 gives the whole variable domain SAVISQKPSRDICQRGTSLTIQCQVDSQVTMMFWYRQQPGQSLTLIATANQGSEATYESGFVIDKFPISRPNLTFSTLTVSNMSPEDSSIYLCSVNGGMGQPQHFGDGTRLSIL.

In this sample, this clonotype turned up a few times. The chain links TRBV28 to TRBJ2-2; 9 nucleotides line up with TRBD1. In germline, CDR1 is MDHEN, CDR2 SYDVKM. CDR3 length: 14 amino acids. V gave up 7 bases and J gave up 4 bases; unmatched junction bases: 4. The CDR3: CASKGTGFTGELFF. In DNA, the CDR3 is TGTGCCAGCAAAGGGACAGGGTTCACCGGGGAGCTGTTTTTT.

At least ten counts were recorded for this clonotype. V and J are TRBV12-3 or TRBV12-4 and TRBJ1-4; 8 positions match TRBD1. Germline trimming cut 6 bases from V and 7 bases from J; bases unmatched to any gene: 7. This CDR3 has 14 residues. CDR3 amino acids: CASSRTGFGEKLFF. The DNA for the CDR3 is TGTGCCAGCAGCCGGACAGGGTTCGGTGAAAAACTGTTTTTT.

By proportion, this clonotype is medium-sized. This chain uses TRBV7-2 with TRBJ2-3, with 7 positions matching TRBD2. After removal of 3 bases from V and 7 bases from J, the junction contained 7 bases not matched to a gene. CDR1 and CDR2 from the germline V gene are SGHTA and FQGNSA. There are 14 residues in the CDR3. CDR3 coding DNA: TGTGCCAGCAGCTTCAGGGAGGGACGTAATACGCAGTATTTT. Residues: CASSFREGRNTQYF.